Given below is one T cell receptor (beta chain) in context. The antigen is not known. Clones were sequenced by immunoSEQ multiplex PCR, and TCRdb holds only the in-frame ones, with some missing. This table holds some 87,000 clones, about 83% found once. CDR3 length equals 13 residues. Germline values: CDR1 KGHSH, CDR2 LQKENI. The junction had 1 base not matched to a gene; V was cut back by 6 bases and J by 3 bases. The sample is drawn from a study of radiotherapy plus CTLA-4 blockade in lung cancer. Study-wide results and caveats: The best prediction of response reportedly came from early blood T cell clone dynamics, with interferon-beta. TCR clones of tumor origin grew in blood after radiotherapy plus ipilimumab.

Treatment of patients with chemo-refractory metastatic non-small-cell lung cancer consisted of focal radiation plus CTLA-4 blockade with ipilimumab. V is TRBV18 and J is TRBJ1-5; 8 bases map to TRBD1. The origin of this receptor is a human donor with non-small cell lung cancer that progressed on radiotherapy plus ipilimumab. The sequencing here drew on peripheral blood, taken from a patient treated with radiotherapy plus ipilimumab. The CDR3 region has the DNA TGTGCCAGCTCGACAGGGGACAATCAGCCCCAGCATTTT. Its protein product is CASSTGDNQPQHF. The variable domain in full, completed from reference TRBV18 and TRBJ1-5, reads NAGVMQNPRHLVRRRGQEARLRCSPMKGHSHVYWYRQLPEEGLKFMVYLQKENIIDESGMPKERFSAEFPKEGPSILRIQQVVRGDSAAYFCASSTGDNQPQHFGDGTRLSIL.